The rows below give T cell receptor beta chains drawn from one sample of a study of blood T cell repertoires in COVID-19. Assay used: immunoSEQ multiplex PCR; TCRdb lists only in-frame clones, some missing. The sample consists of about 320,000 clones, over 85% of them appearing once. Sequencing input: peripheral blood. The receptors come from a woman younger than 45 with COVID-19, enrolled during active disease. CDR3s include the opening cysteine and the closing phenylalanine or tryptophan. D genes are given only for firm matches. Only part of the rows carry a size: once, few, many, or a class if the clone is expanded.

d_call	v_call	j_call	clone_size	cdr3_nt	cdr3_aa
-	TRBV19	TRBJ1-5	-	TGTGCCAGTAGTATAGTATTGGGCAGTGGGACTAATCAGCCCCAGCATTTT	CASSIVLGSGTNQPQHF
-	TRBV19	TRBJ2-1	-	TGTGCCAGTAGTCACTCTAACAATGAGCAGTTCTTC	CASSHSNNEQFF
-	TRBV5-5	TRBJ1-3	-	TGTGCCAGCAGCTTGGCCATCGCAGTCTCTGGAAACACCATATATTTT	CASSLAIAVSGNTIYF
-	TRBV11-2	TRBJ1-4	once	TGTGCCAGCAGCTTAGGAGGTAACGAAAAACTGTTTTTT	CASSLGGNEKLFF
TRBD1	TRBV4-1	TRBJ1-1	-	TGCGCCAGCAGCCAAGAGGGAGGGAGGACAGGGTTGAGGAACACTGAAGCTTTCTTT	CASSQEGGRTGLRNTEAFF
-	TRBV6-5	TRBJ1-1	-	TGTGCCAGCAGGTCCACAGGGACGTCTGAAGCTTTCTTT	CASRSTGTSEAFF
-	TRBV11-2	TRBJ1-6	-	TGTGCCAGCAGCCCTCCCCTCCACTTT	CASSPPLHF
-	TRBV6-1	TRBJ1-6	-	TGTGCCAGCAGTGGGGGACTACGACTGGGCTCCTATAATTCACCCCTCCACTTT	CASSGGLRLGSYNSPLHF
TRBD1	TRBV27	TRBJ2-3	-	TGTGCCAGCAGTCGCCAGGGGGATAGCACAGATACGCAGTATTTT	CASSRQGDSTDTQYF
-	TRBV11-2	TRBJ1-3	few	TGTGCCAGCAGCTTCAACGGGGGAAACACCATATATTTT	CASSFNGGNTIYF
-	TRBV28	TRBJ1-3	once	TGTGCCAGCAGCCTCGTTGGGGACACTGGAAACACCATATATTTT	CASSLVGDTGNTIYF
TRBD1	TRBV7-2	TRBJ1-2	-	TGTGCCAGCAGCTTAGAGGGGACAGGTTCCTATGGCTACACCTTC	CASSLEGTGSYGYTF
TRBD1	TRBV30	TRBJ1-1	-	TGTGCCTGGAGGGACAGGGGCCAAGCTTTCTTT	CAWRDRGQAFF
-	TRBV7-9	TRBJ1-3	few	TGTGCCAGCAGCTACCCGACTCCCCGGGACACCATATATTTT	CASSYPTPRDTIYF
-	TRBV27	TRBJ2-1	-	TGTGCCAGCAGCCTCACAGGGCTCTACAATGAGCAGTTCTTC	CASSLTGLYNEQFF
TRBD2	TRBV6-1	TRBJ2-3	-	TGTGCCAGCAGTGTTACCGGGACTAGACAGACAGATACGCAGTATTTT	CASSVTGTRQTDTQYF
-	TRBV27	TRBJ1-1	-	TGTGCCAGTACCCGGGGTCCAATGATGACGAACACTGAAGCTTTCTTT	CASTRGPMMTNTEAFF
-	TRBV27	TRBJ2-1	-	TGTGCCAGCAGTTTATCCTTATACAATGAGCAGTTCTTC	CASSLSLYNEQFF
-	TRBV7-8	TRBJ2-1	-	TGTGCCAGCAGCCGCCAGTGGTCGAATGAGCAGTTCTTC	CASSRQWSNEQFF
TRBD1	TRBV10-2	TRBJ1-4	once	TGCGCCAGCAGCGCAGGGGGCACTAATGAAAAACTGTTTTTT	CASSAGGTNEKLFF